One sample yielded the 5 T cell receptor beta chains listed below, sequenced in a study of breast tumors, draining lymph nodes, adjacent tissues. Each CDR3 protein gets one entry after TCRdb re-called the multiplex PCR reads with MiXCR. The data hold around 66,000 distinct CDR3 sequences, with roughly 44% observed a single time. Sequenced input: breast tumor tissue. These receptor sequences come from a female donor with breast cancer. Some clones in this sample may be carry-over from other donors' samples.

In its sample, this clonotype was seen many times. The gene calls are TRBV6-5 and TRBJ2-7, with TRBD1 matching over 7 bases. The CDR3 consists of 15 residues. The trim removed 3 bases at V and 5 bases at J, leaving 10 bases unmatched. Germline CDR1 is MNHEY and CDR2 is SVGAGI. This CDR3 is CASSYFLGQSNEQYF. DNA of the CDR3: TGTGCCAGCAGTTATTTTTTGGGACAGTCAAACGAGCAGTACTTC.

This clonotype was counted once. The chain recombines TRBV9 with TRBJ2-3, with D possibly matching TRBD2 (6 bases). The CDR3 has 16 residues. Germline V gene lookup returns CDR1 SGDLS and CDR2 YYNGEE. Deletions cut 5 bases from V and 1 base from J, with 17 bases between. The CDR3 DNA is TGTGCCAGCAGGGCAATCACGGGGGAAGGCACAGATACGCAGTATTTT. Translation gives CASRAITGEGTDTQYF. Based on the CDR3 plus reference TRBV9 and TRBJ2-3, the full variable domain is DSGVTQTPKHLITATGQRVTLRCSPRSGDLSVYWYQQSLDQGLQFLIQYYNGEERAKGNILERFSAQQFPDLHSELNLSSLELGDSALYFCASRAITGEGTDTQYFGPGTRLTVL.

V and J are TRBV10-3 and TRBJ1-2; perhaps TRBD1 as D (6 bases). There are 14 residues in the CDR3. V was trimmed by 0 bases and J by 9 bases, leaving 14 bases between them. Germline assignment: CDR1 ENHRY and CDR2 SYGVKD. The CDR3 DNA is TGTGCCATCAGTGAGTCGATAAGTTGGGGGCGCTACACCTTC. Residues: CAISESISWGRYTF.

This clonotype was counted ten times or more. As DNA, the CDR3 is TGTGCCAGCAGCTCGGAACAAGCAACTAATGAAAAACTGTTTTTT. This codes for CASSSEQATNEKLFF. The chain is built from TRBV7-9 and TRBJ1-4; D unresolved. CDR1 and CDR2 from the germline V gene are SEHNR and FQNEAQ (reference sequence). The CDR3 has 15 amino acids. V lost 4 bases and J 0 bases, leaving 9 bases between the germline ends. Variable domain in full (rest from reference TRBV7-9 and TRBJ1-4): DTGVSQNPRHKITKRGQNVTFRCDPISEHNRLYWYRQTLGQGPEFLTYFQNEAQLEKSRLLSDRFSAERPKGSFSTLEIQRTEQGDSAMYLCASSSEQATNEKLFFGSGTQLSVL.

V usage is TRBV5-1 and J usage is TRBJ1-2; D is ambiguous. The germline gives CDR1 SGHRS, CDR2 YFSETQ. V dropped 7 bases and J dropped 8 bases, with 15 bases sitting between them. The CDR3 runs to 12 residues. This chain's CDR3 is CASGLGPLGYTF. In DNA form, the CDR3 reads TGCGCCAGCGGACTAGGCCCCTTAGGCTACACCTTC.